This T cell receptor beta chain came from a study of post-analysis software for immune sequencing data. Incorporated into the TCR beta cDNA libraries were unique molecular identifiers, which served to reduce PCR and sequencing biases. TCRdb processed the PCR reads anew with MiXCR; each CDR3 protein has one entry. The sample lists about 680,000 distinct CDR3 sequences, roughly three fifths occurring once. CDR3 length: 13 amino acids. Germline V lookup: CDR1 SEHNR, CDR2 FQNEAQ (reference sequence). The study's findings and limits: In patients, about five TRBV segments were more frequent than in controls, with TRBV5-6, TRBV5-1 and TRBV20-1 among them.

As for this clonotype: Antigen: not known. Relative to the germline gene, one junction end is altered; a read error may explain this.

The chain employs TRBV7-9 and TRBJ2-1, with TRBD2 as a possible D gene (6 bases). The clonotype originates from a girl aged 2-10 years with multiple sclerosis. Material for sequencing was blood. The CDR3: CASGVGGNNGQFF. The DNA of the CDR3 is TGTGCCAGCGGTGTCGGGGGAAACAATGGGCAGTTCTTC.